Listed below are T cell receptor beta chains from one sample, sequenced in a study of cytomegalovirus exposure and HLA in healthy donors. Profiled with immunoSEQ multiplex PCR; TCRdb holds only in-frame clones, not every one. The sample includes some 140,000 clones, approximately 79% seen only once; the top ten take under 5.5%. The sample comprised PBMCs. These TCRs come from a man aged 50 to 59 in good health and CMV-seropositive. CDR3s include the opening cysteine and the closing phenylalanine or tryptophan. The D gene is left open where the match is weak. For some rows the clone size is stated as once, few or many, or as a class when expanded; others skip it.

NA | NA | TRBJ1-3 | TRBV18 | 13 | TGTGCCAGCTCACCACAAGGACAAAACACCATATATTTT | CASSPQGQNTIYF
NA | TRBD1 | TRBJ1-2 | TRBV6-6 | 13 | TGTGCCAGCACCCCGGGACAGGGGTATGGCTACACCTTC | CASTPGQGYGYTF
NA | NA | TRBJ1-2 | TRBV5-4 | 12 | TGTGCCAGCAGCTCGCAGATCTATGGCTACACCTTC | CASSSQIYGYTF
NA | TRBD2 | TRBJ2-1 | TRBV27 | 15 | TGTGCCAGCAGTTCCGGGACTAGCGCGTGGGATGAGCAGTTCTTC | CASSSGTSAWDEQFF
once | TRBD1 | TRBJ1-1 | TRBV6-6 | 14 | TGTGCCAGCAGCCTGACAGGGTTGAACACTGAAGCTTTCTTT | CASSLTGLNTEAFF
NA | TRBD2 | TRBJ2-1 | TRBV7-2 | 16 | TGTGCCAGCAGCGGAGGCACAGTCGCGGGAGGCAATGAGCAGTTCTTC | CASSGGTVAGGNEQFF
NA | NA | TRBJ1-1 | TRBV4-3 | 13 | TGCGCCAGCAGCCAAGATCGGGGGTGGGGAGCTTTCTTT | CASSQDRGWGAFF
NA | NA | TRBJ2-7 | TRBV6-5 | 15 | TGTGCCAGCAGTTACCCGGGACTTAGTTCCTACGAGCAGTGCTTC | CASSYPGLSSYEQCF
NA | NA | TRBJ2-2 | TRBV11-2 | 16 | TGTGCCAGCAGCTTAAGCGGTACAGCGAACACCGGGGAGCTGTTTTTT | CASSLSGTANTGELFF
NA | NA | TRBJ1-1 | TRBV2 | 15 | TGTGCCAGCAATGCACCCAAGGCGGGGGACACTGAGGCTTTCTTT | CASNAPKAGDTEAFF
NA | NA | TRBJ2-1 | TRBV5-6 | 13 | TGTGCCAGCAGCTTCTATGGGGAGGATGAGCAGTTCTTC | CASSFYGEDEQFF
NA | TRBD1 | TRBJ2-7 | TRBV19 | 16 | TGTGCCAGTAGTCCTCGGGACAGCGCCGGAAGATACGAGCAGTACTTC | CASSPRDSAGRYEQYF
NA | TRBD2 | TRBJ2-1 | TRBV25-1 | 15 | TGTGCCAGCAGTGAAAGCGGGGGGGTCCGGATCAAGCAGTTCTTC | CASSESGGVRIKQFF
few | TRBD2 | TRBJ2-1 | TRBV7-9 | 15 | TGTGCCAGCAGCTTAAAGCGGGGGGTCTACAATGAGCAGTTCTTC | CASSLKRGVYNEQFF
NA | NA | TRBJ2-3 | TRBV29-1 | 15 | TGCAGCGTTCTGACCCGGGTCGCCAGCACAGATACGCAGTATTTT | CSVLTRVASTDTQYF
few | TRBD2 | TRBJ2-5 | TRBV5-6 | 19 | TGTGCCAGCAGCTCGGGACTAGCGGGGGGCCGTTCCGATCAGGAGACCCAGTACTTC | CASSSGLAGGRSDQETQYF
NA | NA | TRBJ2-3 | TRBV5-1 | 12 | TGCGCCAGCAGCTCAGGGGTAGATACGCAGTATTTT | CASSSGVDTQYF
NA | NA | TRBJ2-1 | TRBV19 | 17 | TGTGCCAGTAGCGGGGGAGACCGGCGCCTATCCTACAATGAGCAGTTCTTC | CASSGGDRRLSYNEQFF
NA | TRBD1 | TRBJ2-7 | TRBV27 | 11 | TGTGCCAGCAGTTCCAGGGGGCTTCAGTACTTC | CASSSRGLQYF
NA | NA | TRBJ2-3 | TRBV6-1 | 14 | TGTGCCAGCAGTCTCCAGGGGAGCTGGGATACGCAGTATTTT | CASSLQGSWDTQYF
NA | TRBD2 | TRBJ2-1 | TRBV9 | 15 | TGTGCCAGCAGCGTAGGGACTAGCGGCTACAATGAGCAGTTCTTC | CASSVGTSGYNEQFF
NA | NA | TRBJ1-2 | TRBV19 | 16 | TGTGCCAGTAGGGATCTGACCGTTGGGGCTTCCGGTGGCTACACCTTC | CASRDLTVGASGGYTF
NA | NA | TRBJ1-1 | TRBV6-5 | 14 | TGTGCCAGCAAATCGCCGGGGAGGATCACTGAAGCTTTCTTT | CASKSPGRITEAFF
NA | NA | TRBJ2-2 | TRBV6-4 | 16 | TGTGCCAGCAGTAAAGACAGCGACGCGAACACCGGGGAGCTGTTTTTT | CASSKDSDANTGELFF
NA | NA | TRBJ1-1 | TRBV27 | 14 | TGTGCCAGCACTAGGACAGCAGGGACCACTGAAGCTTTCTTT | CASTRTAGTTEAFF
NA | NA | TRBJ2-1 | TRBV15 | 14 | TGTGCCACCAGCAGGGGGGCGACTGTCGATGAGCAGTTCTTC | CATSRGATVDEQFF